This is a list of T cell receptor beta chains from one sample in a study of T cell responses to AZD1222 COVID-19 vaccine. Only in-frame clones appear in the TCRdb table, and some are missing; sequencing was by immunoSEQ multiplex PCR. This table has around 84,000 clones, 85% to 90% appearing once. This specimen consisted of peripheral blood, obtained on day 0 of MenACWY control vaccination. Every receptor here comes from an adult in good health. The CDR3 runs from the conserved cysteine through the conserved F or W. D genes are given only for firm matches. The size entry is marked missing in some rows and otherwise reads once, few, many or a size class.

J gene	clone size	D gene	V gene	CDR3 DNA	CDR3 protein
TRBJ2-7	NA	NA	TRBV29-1	TGCAGCGTTGCAGAACCCTACGAGCAGTACTTC	CSVAEPYEQYF
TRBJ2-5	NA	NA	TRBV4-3	TGCGCCAGCAGCCAAGATGTAAGAAGGGGGGCTGTGGGGGAGACCCAGTACTTC	CASSQDVRRGAVGETQYF
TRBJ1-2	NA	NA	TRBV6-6	TGTGCCAGCACCCCCGGGGCTAACTATGGCTACACCTTC	CASTPGANYGYTF
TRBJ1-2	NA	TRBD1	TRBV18	TGTGCCAGCTCACTCGGCTTGGACAGGGAAGGCTACACCTTC	CASSLGLDREGYTF
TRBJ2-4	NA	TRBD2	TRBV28	TGTGCCAGCAGTACGGGACTAGCGGGGGGGATGGACATTCAGTACTTC	CASSTGLAGGMDIQYF
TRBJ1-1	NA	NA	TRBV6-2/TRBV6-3	TGTGCCAGCAGTTACCGGGACACTGAAGCTTTCTTT	CASSYRDTEAFF
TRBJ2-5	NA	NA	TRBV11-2	TGTGCCAGCAGCTTAGGGACTCAAGAGACCCAGTACTTC	CASSLGTQETQYF
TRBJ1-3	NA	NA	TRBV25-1	TGTGCCAGCAGCGCCCCCGGAAACACCATATATTTT	CASSAPGNTIYF
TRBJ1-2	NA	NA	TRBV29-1	TGCAGCACTGGGGGCAGTCAAATCTATGGCTACACCTTC	CSTGGSQIYGYTF
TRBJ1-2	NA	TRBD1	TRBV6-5	TGTGCCAGCAGGCCCCCGGGACAGGCGAACTATGGCTACACCTTC	CASRPPGQANYGYTF
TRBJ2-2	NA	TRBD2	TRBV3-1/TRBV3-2	TGTGCCAGCAGCCAAACCGGGAGGGGGGAGCTGTTTTTT	CASSQTGRGELFF
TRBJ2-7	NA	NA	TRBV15	TGTGCCACCAGCAGAGCCGGGACAAATAACGAGCAGTACTTC	CATSRAGTNNEQYF
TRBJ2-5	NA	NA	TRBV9	TGTGCCAGCAGCCCTCGACAGATTCAAGAGACCCAGTACTTC	CASSPRQIQETQYF
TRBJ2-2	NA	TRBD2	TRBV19	TGTGCCAGTAGGGAGGCTAGCGGGGGCACCGGGGAGCTGTTTTTT	CASREASGGTGELFF
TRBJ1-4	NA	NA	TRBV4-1	TGCGCCAGCAGCCATGACGGAACAACTAATGAAAAACTGTTTTTT	CASSHDGTTNEKLFF
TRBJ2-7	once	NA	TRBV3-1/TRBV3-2	TGTGCCAGCAGCCAAGCTTATTCGGGCTACGAGCAGTACTTC	CASSQAYSGYEQYF
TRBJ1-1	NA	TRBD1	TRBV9	TGTGCCAGCAGTGTACAGGGGGCCTTGAACACTGAAGCTTTCTTT	CASSVQGALNTEAFF
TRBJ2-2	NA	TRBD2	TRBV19	TGTGCCAGTCACATGCGGGGGGCTACTAACACCGGGGAGCTGTTTTTT	CASHMRGATNTGELFF
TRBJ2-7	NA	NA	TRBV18	TGTGCCAGCTCACAGGACACTCAAACCTTCTACGAGCAGTACTTC	CASSQDTQTFYEQYF
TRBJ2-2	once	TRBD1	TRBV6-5	TGTGCCAGCTCAAGGACAGGGTATTATTCCGGGGAGCTGTTTTTT	CASSRTGYYSGELFF
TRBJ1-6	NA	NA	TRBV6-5	TGTGCCAGCACCAGGGTTTTCGAGGGGAATTCACCCCTCCACTTT	CASTRVFEGNSPLHF
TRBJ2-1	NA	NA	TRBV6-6	TGTGCCAGCAGTCCCCTAGGGAATGAGCAGTTCTTC	CASSPLGNEQFF
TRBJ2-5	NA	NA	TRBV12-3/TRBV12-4	TGTGCCAGCAGTTTGTCGCAAGAGACCCAGTACTTC	CASSLSQETQYF
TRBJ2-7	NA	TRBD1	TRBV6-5	TGTGCCAGCAGGATGGACAGGGTGGACTCCTACGAGCAGTACTTC	CASRMDRVDSYEQYF
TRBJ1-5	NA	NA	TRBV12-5	TGTGCTAGTGGTTTGAGTCTAGATCTGCCCCAGCATTTT	CASGLSLDLPQHF
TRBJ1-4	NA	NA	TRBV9	TGTGCCAGCAGCGACGGGACACGGAATGAAAAACTGTTTTTT	CASSDGTRNEKLFF
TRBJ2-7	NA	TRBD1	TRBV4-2	TGTGCCAGCAGCATTCGGACAGGCTCTACCTACGAGCAGTACTTC	CASSIRTGSTYEQYF
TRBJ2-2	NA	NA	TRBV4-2	TGTGCCAGCGCGAGCGAGGCGTCGAACACCGGGGAGCTGTTTTTT	CASASEASNTGELFF
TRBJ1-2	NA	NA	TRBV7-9	TGTGCCAGCAGCTTGACGTCGGGGTTTGACTATGGCTACACCTTC	CASSLTSGFDYGYTF
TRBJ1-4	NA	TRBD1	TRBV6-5	TGTGCCAGCAGGCCAGGGGGCGGAAAACTGTTTTTT	CASRPGGGKLFF
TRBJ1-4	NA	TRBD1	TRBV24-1	TGTGCCACCAGTCCCGGACAGGGGGGTAATGAAAAACTGTTTTTT	CATSPGQGGNEKLFF
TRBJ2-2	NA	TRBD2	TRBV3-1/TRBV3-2	TGTGCCAGCAGCCACCCCCGGACTAGCGGGGGGGCCGGTCCCGGGGAGCTGTTTTTT	CASSHPRTSGGAGPGELFF
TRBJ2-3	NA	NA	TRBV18	TGTGCCAGCTCACCACGCGGGGACTCTAGCACAGATACGCAGTATTTT	CASSPRGDSSTDTQYF
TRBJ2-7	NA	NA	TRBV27	TGTGCCTGCACCGAGGGAGGGGGGGCCTTAATCTCCTACGAGCAGTACTTC	CACTEGGGALISYEQYF
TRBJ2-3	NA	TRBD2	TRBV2	TGTGCCAGCAGTCCTCTTAGCGGGGGGGCCACAGATACGCAGTATTTT	CASSPLSGGATDTQYF
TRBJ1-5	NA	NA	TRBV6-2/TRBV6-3	TGTGCCAGCAGTTCCCAGATGAATCAGCCCCAGCATTTT	CASSSQMNQPQHF
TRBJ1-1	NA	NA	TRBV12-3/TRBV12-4	TGTGCCAGCAGGACAGGAAATGGCGCTGAAGCTTTCTTT	CASRTGNGAEAFF
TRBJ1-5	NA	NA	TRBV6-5	TGTGCCAGCAGTTGGGGGGTAGGTGGCAATCAGCCCCAGCATTTT	CASSWGVGGNQPQHF
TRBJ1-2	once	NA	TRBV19	TGTGCCAGTAGTATCAATGACTATGGCTACACCTTC	CASSINDYGYTF
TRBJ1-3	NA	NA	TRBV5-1	TGCGCCAGCAGCCCGGGTCCGAGCTCTGGAAACACCATATATTTT	CASSPGPSSGNTIYF
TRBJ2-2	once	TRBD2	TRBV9	TGTGCCAGCAGCGTACCCTCTAGCGGGGGTACCGGGGAGCTGTTTTTT	CASSVPSSGGTGELFF
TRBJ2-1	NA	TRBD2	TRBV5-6	TGTGCCAGCAGCTTGGGTCCTAGCGGGGTTTATGAGCAGTTCTTC	CASSLGPSGVYEQFF
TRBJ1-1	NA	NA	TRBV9	TGTGCCAGCAGCGTAGTTACCGGGAACACTGAAGCTTTCTTT	CASSVVTGNTEAFF
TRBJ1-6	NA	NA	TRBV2	TGTGCCAGCCTTTCAGATTATAATTCACCCCTCCACTTT	CASLSDYNSPLHF
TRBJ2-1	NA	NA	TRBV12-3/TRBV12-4	TGTGCCAGCAGTTTAGGCAGCTACAATGAGCAGTTCTTC	CASSLGSYNEQFF
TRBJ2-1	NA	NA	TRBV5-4	TGTGCCAGCAGCTCGCCGACAGACCGGACGAGCAATGAGCAGTTCTTC	CASSSPTDRTSNEQFF
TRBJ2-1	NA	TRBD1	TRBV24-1	TGTGCCACCAGTGATTTACACAGGGGGGCTGAGCAGTTCTTC	CATSDLHRGAEQFF
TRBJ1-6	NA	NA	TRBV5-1	TGCGCCAGCAGCTTGGCCACCGGCAACTCCTATAATTCACCCCTCCACTTT	CASSLATGNSYNSPLHF
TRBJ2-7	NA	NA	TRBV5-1	TGCGCCAGCAGCTTCCAGGACACAAGATACGAGCAGTACTTC	CASSFQDTRYEQYF
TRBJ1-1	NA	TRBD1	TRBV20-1	TGCAGTGCTAGTTTCCCTCATACAGGGGCTATCGGAGCTTTCTTT	CSASFPHTGAIGAFF
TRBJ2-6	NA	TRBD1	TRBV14	TGTGCCAGCAGCCGATGGACAGGGAATGCGCCTGGGGCCAACGTCCTGACTTTC	CASSRWTGNAPGANVLTF